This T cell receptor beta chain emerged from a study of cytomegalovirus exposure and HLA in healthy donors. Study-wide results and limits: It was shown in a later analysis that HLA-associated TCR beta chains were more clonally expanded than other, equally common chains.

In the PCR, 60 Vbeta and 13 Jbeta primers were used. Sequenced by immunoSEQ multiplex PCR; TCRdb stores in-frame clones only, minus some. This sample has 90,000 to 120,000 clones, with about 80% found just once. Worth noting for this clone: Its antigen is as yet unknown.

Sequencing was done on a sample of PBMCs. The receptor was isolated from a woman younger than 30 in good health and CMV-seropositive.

The CDR3 nucleotides are TGTGCCAGCAGCTTTCCCCTAGCGGGAATCTACGAGCAGTACTTC. Protein: CASSFPLAGIYEQYF. This chain joins TRBV13 and TRBJ2-7; 9 bases are shared with TRBD2. This CDR3 contains 15 residues. J gave up 3 bases and V 3 bases, and 6 bases lay outside the gene matches. The germline CDR1 and CDR2 sequences are PRHDT and FYEKMQ (reference sequence).